This TCR beta chain came from a study of T cells in Graves' hyperthyroidism and ophthalmopathy. Study results and caveats: Most expanded thyroid clonotypes above 0.001 recurred in blood.

CDR3 length: 15 amino acids. Germline-derived CDR1 and CDR2 are SGHNT and YENEEA. Between the trimmed V and J ends, which lost 4 bases and 2 bases, there was a span of 12 bases. Ophthalmopathy patients had Clinical Activity Score at least 3, NOSPECS grade at least 4, duration under 3 months. More than 9.5 ml fresh peripheral blood yielded the PBMCs. This clonotype was observed a few times. The antigen remains unidentified. From RNA transcripts, TCR beta CDR3 regions were amplified. The TCR CDR3 was amplified in a first-round RT-PCR using the HTBI primer set. Via MiXCR, TCRdb re-called the multiplex PCR reads, giving one row per CDR3 protein. The sample records about 460,000 distinct CDR3 sequences, around a fifth being singletons.

Specimen: blood. The clonotype comes from a woman aged 70 to 79 with Graves' ophthalmopathy. This sequence joins TRBV11-3 and TRBJ2-1, with D perhaps being TRBD1 or TRBD2 (5 bases each). The CDR3 nucleotides read TGTGCCAGCAGCTCGGGACCCCCAGCCTACAATGAGCAGTTCTTC. Amino acids: CASSSGPPAYNEQFF.